This TCR beta chain originates from a study of T cell responses to AZD1222 COVID-19 vaccine (TCRdb year 2021). Concerning the study at large: TCR sequencing was performed for about 250 trial participants, of whom about 200 were given two doses of AZD1222 and around 26 were given two doses of MenACWY control vaccine. Trial participants were enrolled by age into 18-55, 56-69 and 70-plus year subgroups, with roughly 160, 29 and 62 TCR-sequenced participants respectively.

A remark on this clone: It lacks a known antigen. Per-nucleotide qualities are absent, and no much larger clonotype sits a single base away.

The meaning of the sample's time point label: about 28 days (+/-7) after the second vaccine dose. AZD1222 recipients with second doses at about 4 weeks or about 12 weeks were pooled, because spike-specific TCR depth and breadth did not differ between schedules. The vaccinee samples were drawn from two UK trials, COV001 and COV002, one of which was a single-blind randomized controlled phase 2/3 trial testing AZD1222 (ChAdOx1 nCoV-19) in healthy adults. For TCRbeta chain sequencing, PBMC samples from trial participants were taken at day 0 and at day 28 after the second dose. Study-wide findings and limitations: Because no day 14 peak-response samples were available, the repertoires could be characterized only after the peak T cell response. Participants were mostly white British, with more females than males. The authors suggested clonal diversity may have been underestimated. After two AZD1222 doses, both the breadth and the depth of spike-specific TCRs were significantly higher than at day 0 and than in MenACWY recipients. Reportedly, almost half of the unique spike-specific TCRs recognized epitopes lying outside the regions that are mutated in the B.1.351 and B.1.1.7 variants. Conclusions about previously exposed vaccinees were limited because only a handful of AZD1222 recipients were SARS-CoV-2 seropositive at baseline. The whole spike protein was spanned by vaccine-associated CD4 TCRs, and dominant responses were seen in regions 160-218 and 743-854. In the small 56-69-year group, the increase in depth fell short of significance, most likely because of low power.

The CDR3 regions of human TCRbeta chains were analyzed by immunosequencing. The original pipeline was this. TCRs in the repertoires were matched against a reference library of SARS-CoV-2-specific TCRs that had been generated with the MIRA antigen-specificity platform. Breadth meant the fraction of unique TCRs that were SARS-CoV-2-associated, whereas depth meant the fraction of total T cells that were SARS-CoV-2-associated. Using the MIRA data, each spike-specific TCR was assigned both to the spike region to which the TCR was reactive and to a CD4 or CD8 class. Log10-transformed breadth and depth values were compared by one-way ANOVA with Sidak's multiple comparisons tests. Held by TCRdb, this immuneACCESS table contains in-frame sequences only and omits some clones. Under half of the omission traces to an unresolved V gene where checked; the cause of the rest is unknown. The DNA gave D and trimming, while V, J and clone size come from that table. The table for this sample lists fewer than 110,000 clones; 92% of them were counted only once. The ten top clones hold approximately 9.3% of the sample.

The germline V gene encodes CDR1 LNHDA and CDR2 SQIVND (reference sequence). At the junction V is shortened by 6 bases and J by 0 bases, with 12 bases in between. Including cysteine and phenylalanine, the CDR3 has 15 amino acids. Only the CDR3 DNA stays, 45 bases, in frame from base 1. The receptor's source is an adult who received the AZD1222 COVID-19 vaccine. The sample here was peripheral blood, taken 28 days after the second AZD1222 dose. The sequence links TRBV19 to TRBJ1-5, with an unclear D gene assignment. The DNA is as follows: TGTGCCAGTAGGACGGGCTGGACTAGCAATCAGCCCCAGCATTTT. It translates to CASRTGWTSNQPQHF.